The 23 T cell receptor beta chains in this list originate from one sample, sequenced in a study of blood T cell repertoires in COVID-19. The assay was immunoSEQ multiplex PCR, and TCRdb's table has in-frame clones only and misses some. The table lists roughly 520,000 clones, roughly 90% of them singletons. Sequenced sample: PBMCs or T cells enriched from blood (not recorded which). These receptors were obtained from a woman aged 40-49 years who had recovered from COVID-19.

The chain carries TRBV28 and TRBJ1-1; D gene unclear. Trimming removed 8 bases at V and 6 bases at J, with 16 bases between. CDR3 length: 13 residues. Germline-derived CDR1 and CDR2 are MDHEN and SYDVKM. DNA of the CDR3: TGTGCCAGCCTCCCCCCCCCAGGCTCTGAAGCTTTCTTT. Translating it yields CASLPPPGSEAFF.

This chain links TRBV27 with TRBJ1-4, with 9 bases identical to TRBD1. Trimming took 2 bases from V and 5 from J; bases not matched to a gene: 3. The CDR3 totals 15 residues. CDR1 is MNHEY and CDR2 is SMNVEV in the germline V gene (reference sequence). CDR3 nucleotides: TGTGCCAGCAGTTTAATCGGGACAGGGAATGAAAAACTGTTTTTT. Its translation: CASSLIGTGNEKLFF.

The V and J genes are TRBV6-4 and TRBJ2-1; 9 bases are a match to TRBD2. Germline V gene sequence: CDR1 MRHNA, CDR2 SNTAGT. This CDR3 has 16 amino acids. With V trimmed by 4 bases and J by 6 bases, 10 bases remained unmatched. CDR3 protein: CASSALAGVGINEQFF. The CDR3 DNA reads TGTGCCAGCAGTGCCTTAGCGGGAGTAGGAATCAATGAGCAGTTCTTC.

This sequence joins TRBV29-1 and TRBJ1-2, with unresolved D. CDR1 is SQVTM and CDR2 is ANQGSEA in the germline V gene. Trimming shortened V by 7 bases and J by 5 bases, and 17 bases separated the two germline ends. The CDR3 has 13 residues. The CDR3, as DNA: TGCAGCGCCACCCCCCCAGGAGGTTATGGCTACACCTTC. Its protein is CSATPPGGYGYTF.

This clone was seen only a few times. This sequence joins TRBV9 and TRBJ1-1; 7 nucleotides match TRBD1. The CDR3 runs to 13 residues. Losses at the gene ends were 3 bases for V and 5 bases for J; bases not matched to a gene: 4. CDR1 and CDR2 from the germline V gene are SGDLS and YYNGEE. In DNA, the CDR3 is TGTGCCAGCAGCGCTGCACAGGGGACTGAAGCTTTCTTT. Protein: CASSAAQGTEAFF.

The genes are TRBV4-1 and TRBJ2-2; TRBD2 matches at 11 bases. This CDR3 has 17 residues. Germline values: CDR1 MGHRA, CDR2 YSYEKL. Trimming took 4 bases from V and 4 from J; bases not matched to a gene: 8. This CDR3 reads CASSLQLAGASTGELFF. In DNA, the CDR3 is TGCGCCAGCAGCCTCCAACTAGCGGGAGCTTCCACCGGGGAGCTGTTTTTT.

This clone appeared a few times. The gene calls are TRBV18 and TRBJ1-1; 7 bases agree with TRBD1. Germline assignment: CDR1 KGHSH and CDR2 LQKENI. V was clipped by 5 bases and J by 5 bases; unmatched bases: 14. This CDR3 region has 16 residues. The CDR3 sequence is CASSSRQGQATTEAFF. As DNA, the CDR3 is TGTGCCAGCTCATCCAGACAAGGACAGGCAACGACTGAAGCTTTCTTT.

The chain combines TRBV27 with TRBJ1-2, with D possibly matching TRBD1 (6 bases). Germline CDR1 MNHEY, CDR2 SMNVEV (reference sequence). The CDR3 length is 14 residues. Trimming cost V 2 bases and J 6 bases, with 13 bases left between them. DNA of the CDR3: TGTGCCAGCAGTTTACGCAGGGGAGAGGATGGCTACACCTTC. Protein: CASSLRRGEDGYTF.

The genes are TRBV19 and TRBJ1-6; 8 bases are shared with TRBD1. The CDR3 is 15 residues long. Per the germline V gene, CDR1 is LNHDA and CDR2 is SQIVND (reference sequence). Trimming removed 7 bases from V and 6 bases from J; junction bases left unmatched: 8. The CDR3 loop reads CASTDRGVGNSPLHF. The CDR3 DNA reads as TGTGCCAGTACCGACAGGGGTGTGGGTAATTCACCCCTCCACTTT.

The chain couples TRBV5-8 to TRBJ2-2; the match to TRBD1 covers 12 bases. The CDR3 sequence is 16 residues long. V lost 2 bases, J lost 6 bases, and 5 bases stayed unmatched. The germline CDR1 and CDR2 sequences are SGHTS and YDEGEE. CDR3 in amino acids: CASSLPGQGAAGELFF. CDR3 sequence (DNA): TGTGCCAGCAGCTTACCGGGACAGGGGGCTGCCGGGGAGCTGTTTTTT.

The chain is built from TRBV7-2 and TRBJ2-5, with D unresolved. The length of the CDR3 is 14 residues. With 1 base removed from V and 0 bases from J, the gap between germline ends came to 6 bases. CDR1 is SGHTA, CDR2 FQGNSA, per germline. DNA for the CDR3: TGTGCCAGCAGCTTAGGCAGGTACCAAGAGACCCAGTACTTC. It translates to CASSLGRYQETQYF.

The rearrangement links TRBV6-2 or TRBV6-3 to TRBJ1-1; a possible D gene is TRBD1 (5 bases). The germline V gene encodes CDR1 MNHEY and CDR2 SVGEGT. The V end lost 4 bases, the J end lost 5 bases, and 23 bases lay between the germline ends. This CDR3 has 17 residues. The CDR3 here is CASSSRFDNSKGTEAFF. DNA of the CDR3: TGTGCCAGCAGTTCTAGGTTTGATAACTCAAAGGGGACTGAAGCTTTCTTT.

The chain combines TRBV4-3 with TRBJ2-7; 7 positions match TRBD1. V was pared by 1 base and J by 9 bases, with 9 bases of the junction left unmatched. The CDR3 is made up of 14 amino acids. CDR1 and CDR2 from the germline V gene are LGHNA and YSLEER. CDR3 bases: TGCGCCAGCAGCCAAGGGGACAGCCTCCTCCCGCAGTACTTC. As protein: CASSQGDSLLPQYF.

The gene calls are TRBV12-5 and TRBJ1-5; D is unresolved. There are 11 residues in the CDR3. V was trimmed by 7 bases and J by 6 bases, leaving 7 bases between them. Germline lookup yields CDR1 LGHNT and CDR2 FRNRAP. CDR3 nucleotide sequence: TGTGCTAGTGCCTCGGGTCAGCCCCAGCATTTT. Protein: CASASGQPQHF.

V gene TRBV29-1 combines with J gene TRBJ2-3; 9 nucleotides line up with TRBD2. The trim removed 1 base at V and 0 bases at J, leaving 5 bases unmatched. Per germline, CDR1 SQVTM and CDR2 ANQGSEA. The CDR3 runs 16 residues. CDR3 loop: CSVEVGGRASTDTQYF. CDR3 sequence (DNA): TGCAGCGTTGAAGTCGGCGGGAGGGCCAGCACAGATACGCAGTATTTT.

V and J are TRBV6-1 and TRBJ2-5, with 10 bases fitting TRBD2. CDR3 length equals 16 residues. The germline CDR1 and CDR2 sequences are MNHNS and SASEGT. V gave up 4 bases and J gave up 2 bases; unmatched junction bases: 7. The CDR3 nucleotides read TGTGCCAGCAGTGGCCTAGCGGGAGAGCTGCAAGAGACCCAGTACTTC. Its translation: CASSGLAGELQETQYF.

CDR3 residues: CASSLIAGAEAFF. The CDR3 DNA sequence: TGCGCCAGCAGCTTGATTGCGGGGGCTGAAGCTTTCTTT. The rearrangement uses TRBV5-1 and TRBJ1-1; D may be TRBD1 (5 bases). This CDR3 is built from 13 residues. CDR1 and CDR2 (germline): SGHRS, YFSETQ. V lost 1 base and J lost 6, with 10 bases in between.

V and J are TRBV6-5 and TRBJ1-5, with a weak D call TRBD1 (5 bases). Looked up from germline, CDR1 is MNHEY and CDR2 is SVGAGI. The ends were cut back, 6 bases at V and 7 bases at J, with 13 bases in the middle. The CDR3 is 13 residues long. The CDR3 sequence: CASRGLPGQPQHF. CDR3 nucleotide sequence: TGTGCCAGCAGGGGACTTCCGGGACAGCCCCAGCATTTT.

The genes are TRBV10-3 and TRBJ1-2; 8 nucleotides align to TRBD1. The trim removed 2 bases at V and 7 bases at J, leaving 12 bases unmatched. The length of the CDR3 is 16 residues. The germline V gene encodes CDR1 ENHRY and CDR2 SYGVKD. CDR3 in DNA: TGTGCCATCAGTGAGAACCCAGGGGGCGCGTTAGGTGGCTACACCTTC. Its protein product is CAISENPGGALGGYTF.

This clone showed up just a few times. The chain carries TRBV3-1 (or the pseudogene TRBV3-2) and TRBJ1-2; perhaps TRBD1 as D (6 bases). This CDR3 comprises 14 residues. From germline, CDR1 is LGHDT and CDR2 YNNKEL (reference sequence). V was trimmed by 4 bases and J by 3 bases, leaving 12 bases between them. CDR3 sequence (DNA): TGTGCCAGCAGCCTCGGGGAGGGGGACTATGGCTACACCTTC. It yields the protein CASSLGEGDYGYTF.

V usage is TRBV13 and J usage is TRBJ2-5; 12 bases align to TRBD2. The V gene end was trimmed by 6 bases and the J gene end by 0 bases; junction bases not matched to a gene: 8. This CDR3 has 17 residues. Germline loops: CDR1 PRHDT, CDR2 FYEKMQ (reference sequence). Written as DNA, the CDR3 is TGTGCCAGCAGTTACGGACTAGCGGGAAAGGACCAAGAGACCCAGTACTTC. Its translation is CASSYGLAGKDQETQYF. Full variable domain (rest looked up from reference TRBV13 and TRBJ2-5): AAGVIQSPRHLIKEKRETATLKCYPIPRHDTVYWYQQGPGQDPQFLISFYEKMQSDKGSIPDRFSAQQFSDYHSELNMSSLELGDSALYFCASSYGLAGKDQETQYFGPGTRLLVL.

The V gene is TRBV27, the J gene TRBJ2-7; D is unclear. This CDR3 is built from 14 residues. The V end lost 2 bases, the J end lost 5 bases, and 13 bases lay between the germline ends. Germline V gene sequence: CDR1 MNHEY, CDR2 SMNVEV (reference sequence). The CDR3 nucleotides are TGTGCCAGCAGTTTAATCCCCGGTCCCCACGAGCAGTACTTC. Encoded protein: CASSLIPGPHEQYF.

The V and J genes are TRBV2 and TRBJ1-1; a weak D match, TRBD1 (5 bases). Trimming cost V 4 bases and J 4 bases, with 13 bases left between them. Germline V gives CDR1 SNHLY, CDR2 FYNNEI. The CDR3 sequence is 14 residues long. In DNA form, the CDR3 reads TGTGCCAGCAGTGCCTCGGGGACTGGCACTGAAGCTTTCTTT. This encodes CASSASGTGTEAFF.